This TCR beta chain was documented in a study of blood T cell repertoires in COVID-19. Overall study: PBMCs, B-cell-depleted T cells, or T cells were the source of the cDNA or gDNA that made up the material.

This clone was counted a single time. How the authors handled the data: Estimation of nucleated cell counts relied on the amplification of reference gene primers. Sequencing used immunoSEQ multiplex PCR; TCRdb keeps in-frame clones, though not all of them. That table gives V, J and clone size, and the DNA gave D and trimming. The sample lists approximately 240,000 clones, approximately 84% occurring once. Germline V CDR1 and CDR2: MDHEN, SYDVKM. This CDR3 has 15 residues. Trimming cost V 5 bases and J 5 bases, with 18 bases left between them. The chain carries TRBV28 and TRBJ1-1; possible D gene TRBD1, 6 bases. The material sequenced was peripheral blood. This TCR came from a man in his fifties who had recovered from COVID-19. The CDR3 is CASSPGAGRGTEAFF. The CDR3 coding sequence is TGTGCCAGCAGTCCAGGGGCAGGGCGCGGGACTGAAGCTTTCTTT.